The rows below give T cell receptor beta chains drawn from one sample of a study of Ad26.COV2.S vaccination and SARS-CoV-2 variants. The data were produced by immunoSEQ multiplex PCR, yet TCRdb's version contains in-frame clones alone and is incomplete. The sample contains 330,000 or so clones, almost 90% of which appear only once. The input for sequencing was peripheral blood, taken in a trial of Ad26.COV2.S vaccine versus placebo. These receptors were collected from a person aged 18-65 years who received the Ad26.COV2.S COVID-19 vaccine or a placebo. CDR3s include the opening cysteine and the closing phenylalanine or tryptophan. D genes are given only for firm matches. For some rows the clone size is stated as once, few or many, or as a class when expanded; others skip it.

TRBD1	TRBV7-2	TRBJ2-5	few	TGTGCCAGCAGCTTAGGCGGACAGGGGAGTCCTCAAGAGACCCAGTACTTC	CASSLGGQGSPQETQYF
NA	TRBV3-1/TRBV3-2	TRBJ1-1	once	TGTGCCAGCAGCCAAGAGACAGGGAACACTGAAGCTTTCTTT	CASSQETGNTEAFF
NA	TRBV6-2/TRBV6-3	TRBJ1-1	NA	TGTGCCAGCAGTTCCAATTACCTGGGAAACACTGAAGCTTTCTTT	CASSSNYLGNTEAFF
NA	TRBV10-1	TRBJ2-2	NA	TGCGCTTCCTCTCAAGGGGGTTTCACCGGGGAGCTGTTTTTT	CASSQGGFTGELFF
TRBD1	TRBV2	TRBJ2-2	NA	TGTGCCATTAGGGGGCACGGCGGGGAGCTGTTTTTT	CAIRGHGGELFF
NA	TRBV6-6	TRBJ1-2	NA	TGTGCCAGCAGTTCGGGGGACATAAAGGTTCATGGCTACACCTTC	CASSSGDIKVHGYTF
NA	TRBV6-5	TRBJ1-5	NA	TGTGCCAGCACTCCCGGTGGAGTTGCCAATCAGCCCCAGCATTTT	CASTPGGVANQPQHF
TRBD2	TRBV5-1	TRBJ2-1	NA	TGCGCCAGCAGCTGGAGACTAGCGGGAGTTGAGCAGTTCTTC	CASSWRLAGVEQFF
NA	TRBV19	TRBJ2-2	NA	TGTGCCAGTAGTTCGGACTACTACGGGGAGCTGTTTTTT	CASSSDYYGELFF
NA	TRBV12-3/TRBV12-4	TRBJ2-3	NA	TGTGCCAGCAGTCCAGGAGGGGATACGCAGTATTTT	CASSPGGDTQYF
TRBD2	TRBV10-3	TRBJ2-1	NA	TGTGCCATCAGTGAGGTACTAGCGGGAGGGCCAATGGATGAGCAGTTCTTC	CAISEVLAGGPMDEQFF
TRBD2	TRBV7-2	TRBJ2-4	NA	TGTGCCAGCGGGCGAGCGGGACCGGCCCAGGGCATTCAGTACTTC	CASGRAGPAQGIQYF
NA	TRBV5-6	TRBJ2-5	NA	TGTGCCAGCAGCTTGGAAGGCCTGGGGTTTCGCGAGACCCAGTACTTC	CASSLEGLGFRETQYF
NA	TRBV6-4	TRBJ2-1	NA	TGTGCCAGCAGTGCCCGACTGAGCTCCTACAATGAGCAGTTCTTC	CASSARLSSYNEQFF
TRBD1	TRBV28	TRBJ1-1	NA	TGTGCCAGCAGCAAGGGGGCTCGGGACTTCATGAACACTGAAGCTTTCTTT	CASSKGARDFMNTEAFF
NA	TRBV7-2	TRBJ2-2	NA	TGTGCCAGCAGCTTAGATGGGCTAGCTGCGAACACCGGGGAGCTGTTTTTT	CASSLDGLAANTGELFF
NA	TRBV4-3	TRBJ1-1	NA	TGCGCCAGCAGCCCCAGGGGTAGCACTGAAGCTTTCTTT	CASSPRGSTEAFF
NA	TRBV20-1	TRBJ1-1	NA	TGCAGTGCTAGTTCCGGGACCCTCGGGGCGGGTGAAGCTTTCTTT	CSASSGTLGAGEAFF
NA	TRBV6-5	TRBJ1-6	few	TGTGCCAGCAGTTACTGGGGGAATTCACCCCTCCACTTT	CASSYWGNSPLHF
TRBD1	TRBV19	TRBJ1-1	NA	TGTGCCAGTACCGCCTCACAGGGGGCTATGATGAACACTGAAGCTTTCTTT	CASTASQGAMMNTEAFF
NA	TRBV5-1	TRBJ2-7	NA	TGCGCCAGCAGCTCCCCCGGACGGACCCCATACGAGCAGTACTTC	CASSSPGRTPYEQYF
TRBD2	TRBV5-1	TRBJ2-1	NA	TGCGCCAGCAGCTTGGTTGCGGGCGGGGGGGCAAATGAGCAGTTCTTC	CASSLVAGGGANEQFF
NA	TRBV13	TRBJ1-1	NA	TGTGCCAGCAGCTTCGGACGGAACATGAACACTGAAGCTTTCTTT	CASSFGRNMNTEAFF
NA	TRBV7-8	TRBJ1-1	NA	TGTGCCAGCAGCCCCGCCCCAGTGAACACTGAAGCTTTCTTT	CASSPAPVNTEAFF
NA	TRBV19	TRBJ2-7	NA	TGTGCCAGTAGGAGCGACAGCGACTCGTCCTACGAGCAGTACTTC	CASRSDSDSSYEQYF
TRBD2	TRBV30	TRBJ2-1	NA	TGTGCCTGGAGTCTTAGCGGGAGTGGGGATGAGCAGTTCTTC	CAWSLSGSGDEQFF
NA	TRBV12-3/TRBV12-4	TRBJ1-2	NA	TGTGCCAGCAGTTTCACCTATGGCTACACCTTC	CASSFTYGYTF
TRBD1	TRBV14	TRBJ1-2	once	TGTGCCAGCAGCTACGGGACAGGAGCTAACTATGGCTACACCTTC	CASSYGTGANYGYTF
TRBD1	TRBV30	TRBJ1-1	NA	TGTGCCTGGCATTCCGGGACAGGGCTCGGAGCTTTCTTT	CAWHSGTGLGAFF
TRBD1	TRBV27	TRBJ1-1	NA	TGTGCCAGCAGTCAAGGGGACAGGGACACTGAAGCTTTCTTT	CASSQGDRDTEAFF
NA	TRBV7-2	TRBJ2-7	NA	TGTGCCAGCAGCTCGGGACTTACTTACGAGCAGTACTTC	CASSSGLTYEQYF
NA	TRBV13	TRBJ1-2	NA	TGTGCCAGCAGTCAAGACAGGCTCTATGGCTACACCTTC	CASSQDRLYGYTF
TRBD1	TRBV4-3	TRBJ1-6	NA	TGCGCCAGCAGCCAAGATTCGGGACAGGATAATTCACCCCTCCACTTT	CASSQDSGQDNSPLHF
NA	TRBV19	TRBJ1-2	NA	TGTGCCAGTTGGGGCTTCTCCGAGGATGGCTACACCTTC	CASWGFSEDGYTF
NA	TRBV7-8	TRBJ1-6	NA	TGTGCCAGCAGCGATCGGACCGATTATAATTCACCCCTCCACTTT	CASSDRTDYNSPLHF
TRBD1	TRBV18	TRBJ1-2	NA	TGTGCCAGCTCACCATCACTCACAGGGGAAGGGGGCTACACCTTC	CASSPSLTGEGGYTF
NA	TRBV5-5	TRBJ1-1	NA	TGTGCCAGCAGCTTGGATTTTACGGGGGGCACTGAAGCTTTCTTT	CASSLDFTGGTEAFF
TRBD1	TRBV5-1	TRBJ1-2	NA	TGCGCCAGCAGCCCGATCGGTACAGGGGCCAACCGCTATGGCTACACCTTC	CASSPIGTGANRYGYTF
NA	TRBV4-3	TRBJ1-2	NA	TGCGCCAGCAGGGTTAGGGGAGGGGTGGCTGATGGCTACACCTTC	CASRVRGGVADGYTF
NA	TRBV27	TRBJ2-1	NA	TGTGCCAGCAGTTTAACAGGGGGGGGGATTGGCAATGAGCAGTTCTTC	CASSLTGGGIGNEQFF
TRBD2	TRBV18	TRBJ2-3	NA	TGTGCCAGCTCACCACCACTAGCGGGGGGACGTCGGGATACGCAGTATTTT	CASSPPLAGGRRDTQYF
NA	TRBV4-1	TRBJ2-5	NA	TGCGCCAGCAGCCAAGACGAGGGAAACCAAGAGACCCAGTACTTC	CASSQDEGNQETQYF
NA	TRBV9	TRBJ2-1	NA	TGTGCCAGCAGCGTAGAACTAGATTACAATGAGCAGTTCTTC	CASSVELDYNEQFF
NA	TRBV6-5	TRBJ1-1	once	TGTGCCAGCAGCTACACAGGGCCGAACACTGAAGCTTTCTTT	CASSYTGPNTEAFF
NA	TRBV21-1	TRBJ2-2	NA	TGTGCCAGCAGCAAGGGAGATGACACCGGGGAGCTGTTTTTT	CASSKGDDTGELFF
TRBD1	TRBV11-2	TRBJ2-5	NA	TGTGCCAGCAAGGATCGATTCAGGGGGCAAAAACAAGAGACCCAGTACTTC	CASKDRFRGQKQETQYF
NA	TRBV6-5	TRBJ1-6	NA	TGTGCCAGCGATTTGAATTCACCCCTCCACTTT	CASDLNSPLHF
NA	TRBV21-1	TRBJ2-2	NA	TGTGCCAGCAGCAAGTTGCCGGGACAGGGGAACACCGGGGAGCTGTTTTTT	CASSKLPGQGNTGELFF
TRBD2	TRBV24-1	TRBJ2-1	NA	TGTGCCACCAGTGATAGGGCCAGCGGGAGGATTGTTGAGCAGTTCTTC	CATSDRASGRIVEQFF
NA	TRBV6-5	TRBJ1-5	few	TGTGCCAGCAGTCGGGACCCCCGAGGCAATCAGCCCCAGCATTTT	CASSRDPRGNQPQHF
TRBD2	TRBV5-4	TRBJ2-3	NA	TGTGCCAGCAGCTCACCGACTAGCGGGATCACAACAGATACGCAGTATTTT	CASSSPTSGITTDTQYF
NA	TRBV29-1	TRBJ2-1	NA	TGCAGCGCTGCGGGACTGTATTACAATGAGCAGTTCTTC	CSAAGLYYNEQFF
NA	TRBV12-3/TRBV12-4	TRBJ1-1	NA	TGTGCCAGCTTAAACACGGAGGACACTGAAGCTTTCTTT	CASLNTEDTEAFF
TRBD1	TRBV4-1	TRBJ1-5	NA	TGCGCCAGCAGCCATTTCGGGACAGGGAATAATCAGCCCCAGCATTTT	CASSHFGTGNNQPQHF